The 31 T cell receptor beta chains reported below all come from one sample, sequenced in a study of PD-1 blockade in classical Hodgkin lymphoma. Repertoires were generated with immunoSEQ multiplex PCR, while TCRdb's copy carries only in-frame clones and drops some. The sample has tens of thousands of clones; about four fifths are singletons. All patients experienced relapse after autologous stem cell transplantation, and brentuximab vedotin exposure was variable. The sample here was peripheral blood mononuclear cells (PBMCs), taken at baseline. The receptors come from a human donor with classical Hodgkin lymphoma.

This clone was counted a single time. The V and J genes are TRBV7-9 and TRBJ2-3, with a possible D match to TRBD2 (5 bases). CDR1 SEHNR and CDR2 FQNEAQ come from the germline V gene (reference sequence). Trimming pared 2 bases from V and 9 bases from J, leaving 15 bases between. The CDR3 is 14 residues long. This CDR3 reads CASSLTLAPATQYF. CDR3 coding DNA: TGTGCCAGCAGCTTAACGCTAGCTCCCGCCACGCAGTATTTT.

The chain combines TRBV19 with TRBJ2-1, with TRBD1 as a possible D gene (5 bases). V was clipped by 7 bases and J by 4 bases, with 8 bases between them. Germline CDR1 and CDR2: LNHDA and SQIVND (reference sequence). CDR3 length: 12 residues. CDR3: CASTTGYNEQFF. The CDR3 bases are TGTGCCAGTACCACAGGATACAATGAGCAGTTCTTC. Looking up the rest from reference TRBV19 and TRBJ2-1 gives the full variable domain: DGGITQSPKYLFRKEGQNVTLSCEQNLNHDAMYWYRQDPGQGLRLIYYSQIVNDFQKGDIAEGYSVSREKKESFPLTVTSAQKNPTAFYLCASTTGYNEQFFGPGTRLTVL.

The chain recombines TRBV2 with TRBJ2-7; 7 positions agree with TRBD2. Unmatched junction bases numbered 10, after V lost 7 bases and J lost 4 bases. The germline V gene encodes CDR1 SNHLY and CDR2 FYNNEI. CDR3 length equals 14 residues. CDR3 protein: CASKSELAIYEQYF. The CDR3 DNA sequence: TGTGCCAGCAAATCCGAACTAGCGATATACGAGCAGTACTTC.

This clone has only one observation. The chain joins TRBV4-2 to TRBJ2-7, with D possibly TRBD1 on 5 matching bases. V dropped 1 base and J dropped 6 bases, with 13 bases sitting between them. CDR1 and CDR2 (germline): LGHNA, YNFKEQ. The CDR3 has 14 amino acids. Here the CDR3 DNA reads TGTGCCAGCAGCCAAGGACAGCAATACTCCGAGCAGTACTTC. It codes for CASSQGQQYSEQYF.

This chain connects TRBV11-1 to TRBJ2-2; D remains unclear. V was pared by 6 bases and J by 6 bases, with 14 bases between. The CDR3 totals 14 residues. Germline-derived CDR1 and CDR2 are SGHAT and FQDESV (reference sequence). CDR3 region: CASRIDSRAGELFF. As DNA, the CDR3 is TGTGCCAGCAGGATAGATAGTAGGGCCGGGGAGCTGTTTTTT.

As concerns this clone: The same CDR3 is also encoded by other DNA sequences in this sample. The CDR3 nucleotides read TGCGCCAGCAGCCAAGGGGAAGGAGAGACCCAGTACTTC. The encoded protein is CASSQGEGETQYF. The chain couples TRBV4-3 to TRBJ2-5, with D uncertain. Per germline, CDR1 LGHNA and CDR2 YSLEER. V dropped 1 base and J dropped 4 bases, with 7 bases sitting between them. CDR3 length: 13 residues.

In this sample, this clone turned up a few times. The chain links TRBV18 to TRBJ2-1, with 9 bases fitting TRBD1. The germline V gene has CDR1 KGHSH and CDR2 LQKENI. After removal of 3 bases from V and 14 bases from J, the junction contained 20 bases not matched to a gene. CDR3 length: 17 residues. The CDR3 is CASSPQRPGQGGSVEFF. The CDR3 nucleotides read TGTGCCAGCTCACCGCAACGCCCGGGACAGGGTGGATCGGTAGAGTTCTTC.

Here the CDR3 DNA reads TGTGCCAGCAGCCAGGACAGGCTAGAAAGATGGGGCTACACCTTC. This codes for CASSQDRLERWGYTF. This chain connects TRBV27 to TRBJ1-2, with 7 bases that match TRBD1. The germline V gene encodes CDR1 MNHEY and CDR2 SMNVEV (reference sequence). V dropped 6 bases and J dropped 8; count of bases not matched to a gene: 15. The CDR3 consists of 15 residues.

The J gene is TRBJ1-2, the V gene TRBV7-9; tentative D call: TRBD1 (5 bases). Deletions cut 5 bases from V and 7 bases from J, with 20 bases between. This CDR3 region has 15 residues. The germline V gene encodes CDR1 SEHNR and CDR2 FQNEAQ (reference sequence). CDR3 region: CASSNLGALSVGYTF. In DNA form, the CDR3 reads TGTGCCAGCAGCAACCTCGGGGCCCTGAGTGTTGGCTACACCTTC.

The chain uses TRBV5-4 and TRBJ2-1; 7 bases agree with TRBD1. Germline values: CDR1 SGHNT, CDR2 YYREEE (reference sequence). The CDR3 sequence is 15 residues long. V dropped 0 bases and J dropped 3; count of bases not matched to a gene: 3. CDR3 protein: CASSLAQGNYNEQFF. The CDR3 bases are TGTGCCAGCAGCTTGGCACAGGGGAACTACAATGAGCAGTTCTTC.

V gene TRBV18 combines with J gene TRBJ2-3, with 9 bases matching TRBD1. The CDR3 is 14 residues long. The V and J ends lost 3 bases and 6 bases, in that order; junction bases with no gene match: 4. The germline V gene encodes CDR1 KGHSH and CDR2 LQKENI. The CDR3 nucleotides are TGTGCCAGCTCACCGACAGGGGGAGGGGATACGCAGTATTTT. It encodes CASSPTGGGDTQYF.

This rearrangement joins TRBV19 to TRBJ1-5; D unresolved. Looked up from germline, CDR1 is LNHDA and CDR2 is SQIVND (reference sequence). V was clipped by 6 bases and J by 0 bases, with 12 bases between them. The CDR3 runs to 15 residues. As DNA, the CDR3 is TGTGCCAGTAGCTTCAACAGCTATAGCAATCAGCCCCAGCATTTT. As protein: CASSFNSYSNQPQHF. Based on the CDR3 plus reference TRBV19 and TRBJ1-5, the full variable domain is DGGITQSPKYLFRKEGQNVTLSCEQNLNHDAMYWYRQDPGQGLRLIYYSQIVNDFQKGDIAEGYSVSREKKESFPLTVTSAQKNPTAFYLCASSFNSYSNQPQHFGDGTRLSIL.

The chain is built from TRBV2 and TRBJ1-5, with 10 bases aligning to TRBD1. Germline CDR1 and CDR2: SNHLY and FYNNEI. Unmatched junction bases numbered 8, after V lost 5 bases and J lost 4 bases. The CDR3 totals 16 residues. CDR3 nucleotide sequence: TGTGCCAGCAGTACCCGACAGGGGGCGTCGAATCAGCCCCAGCATTTT. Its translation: CASSTRQGASNQPQHF.

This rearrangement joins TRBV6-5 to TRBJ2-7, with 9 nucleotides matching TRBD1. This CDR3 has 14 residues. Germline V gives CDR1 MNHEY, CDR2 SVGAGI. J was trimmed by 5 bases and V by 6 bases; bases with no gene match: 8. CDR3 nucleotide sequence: TGTGCCAGCAGACCTATACAGGGGGCGAACGAGCAGTACTTC. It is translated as CASRPIQGANEQYF.

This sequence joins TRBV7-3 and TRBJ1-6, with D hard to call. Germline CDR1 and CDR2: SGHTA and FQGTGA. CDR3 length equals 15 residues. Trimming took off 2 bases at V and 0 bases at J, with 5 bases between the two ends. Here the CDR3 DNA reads TGTGCCAGCAGCTTAGAGGCCTCCTATAATTCACCCCTCCACTTT. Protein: CASSLEASYNSPLHF. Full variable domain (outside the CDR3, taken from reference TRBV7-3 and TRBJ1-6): GAGVSQTPSNKVTEKGKYVELRCDPISGHTALYWYRQSLGQGPEFLIYFQGTGAADDSGLPNDRFFAVRPEGSVSTLKIQRTERGDSAVYLCASSLEASYNSPLHFGNGTRLTVT.

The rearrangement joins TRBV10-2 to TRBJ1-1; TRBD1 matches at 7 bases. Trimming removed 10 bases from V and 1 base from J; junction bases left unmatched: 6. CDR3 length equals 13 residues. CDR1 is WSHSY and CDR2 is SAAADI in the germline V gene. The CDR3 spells CATIDRANTEAFF. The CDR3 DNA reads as TGCGCCACCATTGACAGGGCGAACACTGAAGCTTTCTTT.

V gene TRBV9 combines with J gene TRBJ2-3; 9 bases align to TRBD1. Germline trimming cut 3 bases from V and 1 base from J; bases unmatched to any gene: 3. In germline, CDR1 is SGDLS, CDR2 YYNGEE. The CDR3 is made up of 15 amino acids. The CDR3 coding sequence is TGTGCCAGCAGCGACAGGGGGCTAGGCACAGATACGCAGTATTTT. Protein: CASSDRGLGTDTQYF.

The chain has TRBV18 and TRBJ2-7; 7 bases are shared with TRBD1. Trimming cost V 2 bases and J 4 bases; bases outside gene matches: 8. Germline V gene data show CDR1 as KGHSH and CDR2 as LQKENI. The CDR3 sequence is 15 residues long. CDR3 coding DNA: TGTGCCAGCTCACCAGGAGAGGGGGCGGCGTACGAGCAGTACTTC. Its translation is CASSPGEGAAYEQYF.

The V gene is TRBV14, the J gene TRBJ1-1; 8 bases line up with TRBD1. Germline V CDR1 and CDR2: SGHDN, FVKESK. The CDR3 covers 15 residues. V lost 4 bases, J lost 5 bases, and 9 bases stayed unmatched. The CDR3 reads CASSLTTGGETEAFF. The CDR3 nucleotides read TGTGCCAGCAGCCTAACAACAGGGGGAGAAACTGAAGCTTTCTTT.

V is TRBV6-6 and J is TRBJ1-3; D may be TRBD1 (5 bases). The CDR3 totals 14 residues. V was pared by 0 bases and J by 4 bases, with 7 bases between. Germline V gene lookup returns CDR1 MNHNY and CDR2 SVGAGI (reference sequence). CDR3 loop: CASSYSGAGNTIYF. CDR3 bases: TGTGCCAGCAGTTACTCCGGGGCCGGAAACACCATATATTTT.

The DNA of the CDR3 is TGTGCCAGCAGCCCTGAAGCGGGCAAAGAGACCCAGTACTTC. This translates into CASSPEAGKETQYF. The chain is built from TRBV7-2 and TRBJ2-5, with TRBD2 as a possible D gene (6 bases). V dropped 5 bases and J dropped 3 bases, with 13 bases sitting between them. This CDR3 spans 14 amino acids. The germline gives CDR1 SGHTA, CDR2 FQGNSA.

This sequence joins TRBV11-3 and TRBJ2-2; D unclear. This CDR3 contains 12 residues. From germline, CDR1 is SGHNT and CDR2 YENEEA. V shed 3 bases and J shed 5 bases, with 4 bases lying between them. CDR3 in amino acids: CASSFSTGELFF. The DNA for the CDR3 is TGTGCCAGCAGCTTTTCTACCGGGGAGCTGTTTTTT.

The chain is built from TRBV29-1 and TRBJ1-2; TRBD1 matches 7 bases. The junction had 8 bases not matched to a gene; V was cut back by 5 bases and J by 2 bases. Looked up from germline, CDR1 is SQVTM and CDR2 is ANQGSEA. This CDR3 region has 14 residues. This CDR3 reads CSVPTGDPNYGYTF. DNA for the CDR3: TGCAGCGTTCCTACAGGGGACCCAAACTATGGCTACACCTTC.

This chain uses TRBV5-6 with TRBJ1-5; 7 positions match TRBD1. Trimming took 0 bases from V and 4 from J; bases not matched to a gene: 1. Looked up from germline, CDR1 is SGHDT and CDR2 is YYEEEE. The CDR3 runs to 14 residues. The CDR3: CASSLGDRNQPQHF. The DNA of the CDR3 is TGTGCCAGCAGCTTGGGGGACAGAAATCAGCCCCAGCATTTT.

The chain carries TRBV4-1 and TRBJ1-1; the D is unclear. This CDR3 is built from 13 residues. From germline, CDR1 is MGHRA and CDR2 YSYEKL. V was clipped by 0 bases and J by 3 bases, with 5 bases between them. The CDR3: CASSQDKYTEAFF. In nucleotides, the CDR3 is TGCGCCAGCAGCCAAGACAAGTACACTGAAGCTTTCTTT.

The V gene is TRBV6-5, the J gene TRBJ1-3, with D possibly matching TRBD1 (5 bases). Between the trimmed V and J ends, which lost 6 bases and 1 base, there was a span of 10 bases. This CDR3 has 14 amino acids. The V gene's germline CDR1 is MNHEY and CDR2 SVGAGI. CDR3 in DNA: TGTGCCAGCAGACTCGGGACGTCTGGAAACACCATATATTTT. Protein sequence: CASRLGTSGNTIYF.

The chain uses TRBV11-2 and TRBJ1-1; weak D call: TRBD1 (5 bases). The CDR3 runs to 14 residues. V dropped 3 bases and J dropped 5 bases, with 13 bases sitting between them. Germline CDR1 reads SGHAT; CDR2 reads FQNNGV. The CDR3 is CASSLTAGNTEAFF. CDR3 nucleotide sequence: TGTGCCAGCAGCTTGACGGCAGGGAATACTGAAGCTTTCTTT.

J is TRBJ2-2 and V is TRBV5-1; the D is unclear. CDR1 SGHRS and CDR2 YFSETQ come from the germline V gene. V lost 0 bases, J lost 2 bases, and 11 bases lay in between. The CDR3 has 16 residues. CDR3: CASSLVILENTGELFF. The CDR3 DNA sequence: TGCGCCAGCAGCTTGGTTATCCTAGAAAACACCGGGGAGCTGTTTTTT.

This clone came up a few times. The CDR3 DNA is TGCGCCAGCAGACGGGACTTTAACACCGGGGAGCTGTTTTTT. Its translation: CASRRDFNTGELFF. The V gene is TRBV4-3, the J gene TRBJ2-2, with D possibly TRBD2 on 6 matching bases. The CDR3 sequence is 14 residues long. Germline V gene lookup returns CDR1 LGHNA and CDR2 YSLEER. The ends were cut back, 6 bases at V and 2 bases at J, with 10 bases in the middle.

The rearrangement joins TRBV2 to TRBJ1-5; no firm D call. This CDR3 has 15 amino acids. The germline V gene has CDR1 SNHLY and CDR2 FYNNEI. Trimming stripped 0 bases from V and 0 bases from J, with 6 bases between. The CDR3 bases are TGTGCCAGCAGTGAAGCTTCGGATAGCAATCAGCCCCAGCATTTT. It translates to CASSEASDSNQPQHF.

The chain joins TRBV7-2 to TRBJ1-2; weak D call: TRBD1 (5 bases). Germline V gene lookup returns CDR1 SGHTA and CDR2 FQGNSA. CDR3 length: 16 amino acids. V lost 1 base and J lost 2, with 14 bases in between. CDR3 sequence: CASSLGPGGTNYGYTF. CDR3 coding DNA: TGTGCCAGCAGCTTAGGGCCAGGAGGGACCAACTATGGCTACACCTTC.